This T cell receptor beta chain emerged from a study of blood T cell repertoires in COVID-19 (dated by TCRdb to about 2020). Background for the entire study: Collaborator samples came from the United States, Italy and Spain and covered acute and convalescent phases of COVID-19. The samples were drawn from two sources: the first 160 participants of the ongoing ImmuneRACE study, and over 950 subjects contributed by 6 global collaborators. Sample metadata almost always included a de-identified subject ID, COVID-19 status, age in years and sex. The material from the prospective study consisted of cDNA or gDNA derived from T cells, B-cell-depleted T cells, or PBMCs. Deeply sampled blood TCRbeta repertoires from subjects exposed to, actively infected with, or recovered from COVID-19 were included in the dataset. The repertoires were released in a freely available public database intended as a resource for research on the immune response to SARS-CoV-2. Where HLA class I and class II types were available, the types were taken from metadata supplied by the sample provider, not from assay-based typing.

In regard to this clone: The specificity of this receptor is unknown. Base qualities are not at hand, and no much larger clone is one base apart. Other nucleotide sequences from this sample produce the same CDR3.

Findings and caveats that apply to the study as a whole: The amount of clinical and demographic metadata varied by source and participant and was provided uncurated.

Collaborating institutions collected whole blood in K2EDTA tubes following their own protocols. For TCRbeta analysis, collaborators shipped samples in one of three forms: frozen whole blood, isolated PBMCs, or DNA extracted from either of those sample types. The germline V gene (reference sequence) provides CDR1 GTSNPN and CDR2 SVGIG. Counted from cysteine to phenylalanine, this CDR3 has 15 amino acids. The sequence is cut down to CDR3 DNA, 45 bases in frame from base 1. TCRbeta CDR3 regions were amplified from genomic DNA using the immunoSEQ Assay, a bias-controlled multiplex PCR. In the source study's methods: The number of nucleated cells in each sample was estimated by amplification of reference gene primers within the assay. Sequence reads were collapsed and filtered to measure the absolute abundance of every unique TCRbeta CDR3 rearrangement. For each sample, productive Simpson clonality was calculated as the square root of Simpson's diversity index across productive rearrangements. Imported from immuneACCESS, the table was reduced by TCRdb to in-frame sequences with V and J called. These copies leave out some clones; in studies compared against another copy, an unresolved V gene accounts for under half, and the cause of the remainder is not known. The V and J calls and clone size are taken from that table; D and trimming were inferred from the DNA. Present in this sample are around 130,000 clones, approximately 92% of which were seen just once. The top ten clonotypes cover roughly a quarter of the sample.

The sequence derives from an older man with active or convalescent COVID-19. The sequencing sample was made of peripheral blood. The V and J segments used are TRBV30 and TRBJ2-7; 10 central bases correspond to TRBD2. The CDR3 loop reads CAGEGLAGEVGEQYF. The DNA sequence is TGTGCGGGCGAGGGGCTAGCGGGAGAAGTAGGCGAGCAGTACTTC.